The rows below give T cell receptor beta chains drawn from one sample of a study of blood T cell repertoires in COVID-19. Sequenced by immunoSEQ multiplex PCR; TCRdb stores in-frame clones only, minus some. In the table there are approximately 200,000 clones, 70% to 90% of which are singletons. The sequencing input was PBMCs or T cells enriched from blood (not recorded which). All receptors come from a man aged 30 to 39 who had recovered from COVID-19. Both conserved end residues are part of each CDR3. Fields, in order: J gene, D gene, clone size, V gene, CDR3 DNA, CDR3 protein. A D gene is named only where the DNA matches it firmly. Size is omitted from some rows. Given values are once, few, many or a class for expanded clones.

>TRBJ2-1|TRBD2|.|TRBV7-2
TGTGCCAGCAGCTTTTGGCGGGGGGTCAGCAATGAGCAGTTCTTC
CASSFWRGVSNEQFF
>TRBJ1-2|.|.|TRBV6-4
TGTGCCAGCAGTTTAAATCAAAACGGTCATGGCTACACCTTC
CASSLNQNGHGYTF
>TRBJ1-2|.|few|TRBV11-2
TGTGCCAGCAGTGCGGGGGAAGGCTATGGCTACACCTTC
CASSAGEGYGYTF
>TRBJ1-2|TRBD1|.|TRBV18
TGTGCCAGCTCACCACCGGAAGGGACAGCCTCTAACTATGGCTACACCTTC
CASSPPEGTASNYGYTF
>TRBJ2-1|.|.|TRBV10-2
TGCGCCAGCGGGACTCCTAATGAGCAGTTCTTC
CASGTPNEQFF
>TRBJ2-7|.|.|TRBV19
TGTGCCAGTAGTACCCAGGAGGGGAACTACGAGCAGTACTTC
CASSTQEGNYEQYF
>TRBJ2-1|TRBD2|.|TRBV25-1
TGTGCCACCACGACTAGCGGGCTAGGCAATGAGCAGTTCTTC
CATTTSGLGNEQFF
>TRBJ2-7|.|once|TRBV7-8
TGTGCCAGCAGACCGGCGGGCTCCTCGGGCACCTACGAGCAGTACTTC
CASRPAGSSGTYEQYF
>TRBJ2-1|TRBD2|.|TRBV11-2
TGTGCCAGCAGCTTAGGTCTAGCGGGAGGGTTAAATGAGCAGTTCTTC
CASSLGLAGGLNEQFF
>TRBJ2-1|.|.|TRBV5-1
TGCGCCAGCAGCTTGGGGTTGTCAGGGGGGAAGTACAATGAGCAGTTCTTC
CASSLGLSGGKYNEQFF
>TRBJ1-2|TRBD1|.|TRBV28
TGTGCCAGCAGCCCTACCGACAGGGTTTTTTACTATGGCTACACCTTC
CASSPTDRVFYYGYTF
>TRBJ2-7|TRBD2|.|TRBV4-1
TGCGCCAGCAGCCAAGAGGGTCAACTAGCGGGAGTCTCCTACGAGCAGTACTTC
CASSQEGQLAGVSYEQYF
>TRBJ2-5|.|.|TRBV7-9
TGTGCCAGCAGCTTCTCCGCTCTAGTTGAGTCGGGGACCCAGTACTTC
CASSFSALVESGTQYF
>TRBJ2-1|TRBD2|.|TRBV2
TGTGCCAGCAAGGTGGGACTAGCGGGAGGGGAGCAGTTCTTC
CASKVGLAGGEQFF
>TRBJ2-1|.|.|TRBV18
TGTGCCAGCTCACTACAGGGTTACAATGAGCAGTTCTTC
CASSLQGYNEQFF
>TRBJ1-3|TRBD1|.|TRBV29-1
TGCAGCGTCGGGACAGCTGGAAACACCATATATTTT
CSVGTAGNTIYF
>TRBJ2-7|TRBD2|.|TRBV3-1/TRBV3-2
TGTGCCAGATCGGGACTAGCGATGTACGAGCAGTACTTC
CARSGLAMYEQYF
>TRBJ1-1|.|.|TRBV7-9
TGTGCCAGCAGCTTGGAGAGTACTGAAGCTTTCTTT
CASSLESTEAFF
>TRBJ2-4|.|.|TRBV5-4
TGTGCCAGCAGCTTGGGGAGAGAAAACATTCAGTACTTC
CASSLGRENIQYF
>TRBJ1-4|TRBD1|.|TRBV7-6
TGTGCCAGCAGCTTAGGGGGACAGGGGGCAGGAGAAAAACTGTTTTTT
CASSLGGQGAGEKLFF
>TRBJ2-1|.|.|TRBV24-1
TGTGCCACCAGCTTCCAGCGGGACACCTACAATGAGCAGTTCTTC
CATSFQRDTYNEQFF
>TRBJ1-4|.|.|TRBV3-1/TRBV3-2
TGTGCCAGCAGTCCCGGGACTGGTTTGACCCTGTTTTTT
CASSPGTGLTLFF
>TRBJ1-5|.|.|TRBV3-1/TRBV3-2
TGTGCTACCGCTGCGGGGCCCCAGCATTTT
CATAAGPQHF
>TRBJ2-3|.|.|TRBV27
TGTGCCAGCAAGATGACAAACACAGATACGCAGTATTTT
CASKMTNTDTQYF
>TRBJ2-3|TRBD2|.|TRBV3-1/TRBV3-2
TGTGCCAGCAGCCATCACAGCGGGGGCACAGATACGCAGTATTTT
CASSHHSGGTDTQYF
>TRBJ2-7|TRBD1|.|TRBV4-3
TGCGCCAGCAGCCAAGTTGGGACAGTAACCTACGAGCAGTACTTC
CASSQVGTVTYEQYF
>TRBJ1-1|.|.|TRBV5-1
TGCGCCAGCAGCCCGGCGGGGGGAACTGAAGCTTTCTTT
CASSPAGGTEAFF
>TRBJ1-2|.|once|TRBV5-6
TGTGCCAGCAGCTTGAAGGAGCGTGGCTACACCTTC
CASSLKERGYTF
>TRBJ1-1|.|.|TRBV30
TGTGCCTGGAGTGTCCGGGGGATAGGAAACACTGAAGCTTTCTTT
CAWSVRGIGNTEAFF
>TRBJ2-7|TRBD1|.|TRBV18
TGTGCCAGCTCACCCGGGGACAGGGGGTACGAGCAGTACTTC
CASSPGDRGYEQYF
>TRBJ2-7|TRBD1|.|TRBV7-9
TGTGCCAGCAGCTTAACGGTCACAGGGGACGAGCAGTACTTC
CASSLTVTGDEQYF
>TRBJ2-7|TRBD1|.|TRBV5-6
TGTGCCAGCAGCATGGGACAGGTTGACTACGAGCAGTACTTC
CASSMGQVDYEQYF
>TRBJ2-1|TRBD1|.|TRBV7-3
TGTGCCAGCAGCCCAATAGCCGGGACAGGGGGCGGTGAGCAGTTCTTC
CASSPIAGTGGGEQFF
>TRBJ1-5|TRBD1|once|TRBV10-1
TGCGCCAGCAAGGACGGACAGGGGAGCTTTGAGGCCCAGCATTTT
CASKDGQGSFEAQHF